Listed below are T cell receptor beta chains from one sample, sequenced in a study of T cell repertoires in cytomegalovirus infection. Their antigens remain unidentified. TCRdb passed the reads through MiXCR, listing each CDR3 protein once. This table has hundreds of thousands of distinct CDR3 sequences, 33% appearing once. Sequenced here: cultured PBMCs, sampled from culture after CMV antigen stimulation. Receptor source: a human donor in good health (CMV status not recorded). Some clones in this sample may be carry-over from other donors' samples. The CDR3 runs from the conserved cysteine through the conserved F or W. A D gene is named only where the DNA matches it firmly. Clone size, where shown, is once, few, many, or a class for clones that have expanded.

J: TRBJ2-7; size: NA; V: TRBV6-8; D: TRBD2; DNA: TGTGCCAGCAGTGGACCGGGACTAGCGTTCCGCGAGCAGTACTTC; CDR3: CASSGPGLAFREQYF
J: TRBJ2-1; size: few; V: TRBV4-3; D: NA; DNA: TGCGCCAGCAGCCAATCTCTGGCCGGCGGCAATGAGCAGTTCTTC; CDR3: CASSQSLAGGNEQFF
J: TRBJ2-3; size: NA; V: TRBV2; D: NA; DNA: TGTGCCAGCAGTGACCGGGGTCCCAGGGATACGCAGTATTTT; CDR3: CASSDRGPRDTQYF
J: TRBJ2-5; size: NA; V: TRBV5-4; D: NA; DNA: TGTGCCAGCAGCAATGACCGTGGAACAGCTAGAGAACGGGAGACCCAGTACTTC; CDR3: CASSNDRGTARERETQYF
J: TRBJ2-7; size: NA; V: TRBV4-1; D: NA; DNA: TGTGCCAGCAGCCAAGAACCTACACACTTCTACGAGCAGTACTTC; CDR3: CASSQEPTHFYEQYF
J: TRBJ1-1; size: NA; V: TRBV12-3/TRBV12-4; D: NA; DNA: TGTGCCAGCAGTCCGGGAATTCCGGGGACTGAAGCTTTCTTT; CDR3: CASSPGIPGTEAFF
J: TRBJ2-1; size: NA; V: TRBV6-6; D: NA; DNA: TGTGCCAGCAGTTACCGGCCGTCCTCCTACAATGAGCAGTTCTTC; CDR3: CASSYRPSSYNEQFF
J: TRBJ2-7; size: NA; V: TRBV6-2/TRBV6-3; D: NA; DNA: TGTGCCAGCAGTTATGGCCGACGGAAAGAGGTGGGCGAGCAGTACTTC; CDR3: CASSYGRRKEVGEQYF
J: TRBJ1-4; size: few; V: TRBV5-4; D: TRBD1; DNA: TGTGCCAGCAGCAAGGGACAGGGGGACAATGAAAAACTGTTTTTT; CDR3: CASSKGQGDNEKLFF
J: TRBJ2-7; size: NA; V: TRBV28; D: TRBD1; DNA: TGTGCCAGCAGTTCGGGGACAGGGGGCATTAGAGTCTACGAGCAGTACTTC; CDR3: CASSSGTGGIRVYEQYF
J: TRBJ2-3; size: NA; V: TRBV4-1; D: NA; DNA: TGCGCCAGCAGCCAACAGACAGGCATCTTCGCAGATACGCAGTATTTT; CDR3: CASSQQTGIFADTQYF
J: TRBJ1-2; size: few; V: TRBV4-3; D: NA; DNA: TGCGCCAGCAGCCCGCAACCAGGGTATGGCTACACCTTC; CDR3: CASSPQPGYGYTF
J: TRBJ2-5; size: NA; V: TRBV29-1; D: NA; DNA: TGCAGCCACGGCGTAGAGACCCAGTACTTC; CDR3: CSHGVETQYF
J: TRBJ2-7; size: NA; V: TRBV19; D: NA; DNA: TGTGCCAGTCAAGGCGAGGGCTACGAGCAGTACTTC; CDR3: CASQGEGYEQYF
J: TRBJ2-1; size: NA; V: TRBV14; D: NA; DNA: TGTGCCAGCAGCCAGTCGCGTGTTGAGCAGTTCTTC; CDR3: CASSQSRVEQFF
J: TRBJ1-2; size: NA; V: TRBV12-3/TRBV12-4; D: TRBD1; DNA: TGTGCCAGCAGTTTCTGGTCAGGGGGCGATGGCTACACCTTC; CDR3: CASSFWSGGDGYTF
J: TRBJ1-2; size: few; V: TRBV2; D: NA; DNA: TGTGCCAGCAGTGAAGCCGGCTATGGCTACACCTTC; CDR3: CASSEAGYGYTF
J: TRBJ1-5; size: NA; V: TRBV27; D: NA; DNA: TGTGCCAGCAGACCCCTTGGGGAACAGCCCCAGCATTTT; CDR3: CASRPLGEQPQHF
J: TRBJ2-5; size: NA; V: TRBV6-6; D: NA; DNA: TGTGCCAGCAGTTACGGGTGGGAGACCCAGTACTTC; CDR3: CASSYGWETQYF
J: TRBJ1-5; size: NA; V: TRBV25-1; D: NA; DNA: TGTGCCAGCAGGAACTGGACACAGTATCATCAGCCCCAGCATTTT; CDR3: CASRNWTQYHQPQHF
J: TRBJ1-1; size: NA; V: TRBV24-1; D: NA; DNA: TGTGCCACCAGTGATTTGCCCGGGGACACTGAAGCTTTCTTT; CDR3: CATSDLPGDTEAFF
J: TRBJ2-7; size: many; V: TRBV7-2; D: NA; DNA: TGTGCCAGCAGCTTGGTCAGGGGTAGGGCCTACGAGCAGTACTTC; CDR3: CASSLVRGRAYEQYF
J: TRBJ1-3; size: many; V: TRBV7-6; D: NA; DNA: TGTGCCAGCAGCCAGAGGGGGATCTCTGGAAACACCATATATTTT; CDR3: CASSQRGISGNTIYF
J: TRBJ2-7; size: NA; V: TRBV6-6; D: NA; DNA: TGTGCCAGCACTACCGGCCCCCGGACCTACGAGCAGTACTTC; CDR3: CASTTGPRTYEQYF
J: TRBJ1-4; size: few; V: TRBV2; D: NA; DNA: TGTGCCACCGGACCGGGACGGAGGAATGAAAAACTGTTTTTT; CDR3: CATGPGRRNEKLFF
J: TRBJ2-3; size: few; V: TRBV11-2; D: TRBD2; DNA: TGTGCCAGCAGCTTGGGGTCCGCTAGCGGATACACAGATACGCAGTATTTT; CDR3: CASSLGSASGYTDTQYF
J: TRBJ2-5; size: NA; V: TRBV6-6; D: TRBD2; DNA: TGTGCCAGCAGTGACGGCAGCGGGAGAAAGACCCAGTACTTC; CDR3: CASSDGSGRKTQYF
J: TRBJ2-5; size: few; V: TRBV7-4; D: NA; DNA: TGTGCCAGCAGCTTCGAGGGCAGGGGAGAGACCCAGTACTTC; CDR3: CASSFEGRGETQYF
J: TRBJ2-6; size: few; V: TRBV7-8; D: TRBD2; DNA: TGTGCCAGCAGCTTACAACTACCGGGAGGCTCTGGGGCCAACGTCCTGACTTTC; CDR3: CASSLQLPGGSGANVLTF
J: TRBJ2-5; size: NA; V: TRBV20-1; D: TRBD1; DNA: TGCAGTGTTCCAACCGGGACAGGGGGCACGGATCCCTTCTTC; CDR3: CSVPTGTGGTDPFF
J: TRBJ1-1; size: few; V: TRBV20-1; D: NA; DNA: TGCAGGGTTATACAGGGAATGAACACTGAAGCTTTCTTT; CDR3: CRVIQGMNTEAFF
J: TRBJ2-7; size: NA; V: TRBV27; D: NA; DNA: TGTGCCAGCAGTTTCCAAGACCCGGTTGTAGGCGAGCAGTACTTC; CDR3: CASSFQDPVVGEQYF
J: TRBJ2-3; size: many; V: TRBV7-9; D: TRBD1; DNA: TGTGCCAGCAGCTTTCCTAGTAGGGGGCGCACAGATACGCAGTATTTT; CDR3: CASSFPSRGRTDTQYF
J: TRBJ1-5; size: NA; V: TRBV6-2/TRBV6-3; D: TRBD1; DNA: TGTGCCAGCAGTCCACCGGGGAGGGGGCCTAATCAGCCCCAGCATTTT; CDR3: CASSPPGRGPNQPQHF
J: TRBJ2-5; size: NA; V: TRBV20-1; D: NA; DNA: TGCAGTGCTAGACCCTTAGGTGGCGGGATTGGAGGAGAGACCCAGTACTTC; CDR3: CSARPLGGGIGGETQYF
J: TRBJ2-3; size: NA; V: TRBV4-3; D: NA; DNA: TGCGCCAGCAGCCAAGGACGGAGGGATACGCAGTATTTT; CDR3: CASSQGRRDTQYF
J: TRBJ2-3; size: few; V: TRBV11-2; D: TRBD2; DNA: TGTGCCAGCAGCCGGACTAGCGGAGGGGATCGGAATACGCAGTATTTT; CDR3: CASSRTSGGDRNTQYF
J: TRBJ1-5; size: NA; V: TRBV20-1; D: NA; DNA: TGCAGTGCGTCCCCGGGCCCCCAGCCCCAGCATTTT; CDR3: CSASPGPQPQHF
J: TRBJ1-1; size: NA; V: TRBV7-6; D: NA; DNA: TGTGCCAGCAGCAGGAGCCCACGCTTGGAGTTTGAAGCTTTCTTT; CDR3: CASSRSPRLEFEAFF
J: TRBJ2-1; size: NA; V: TRBV7-8; D: TRBD2; DNA: TGTGCCAGCAGCACCATGGGTTTGGCTAGCGGCTCGCGGAGCTCCTACAATGAGCAGTTCTTC; CDR3: CASSTMGLASGSRSSYNEQFF
J: TRBJ2-7; size: few; V: TRBV27; D: TRBD1; DNA: TGTGCCAGCAGCGACAGGGGCCGCACCTACGAGCAGTACTTC; CDR3: CASSDRGRTYEQYF
J: TRBJ2-2; size: NA; V: TRBV6-1; D: NA; DNA: TGTGCCAGCAGTGCAAGCTGGGCCGGGGAGCTGTTTTTT; CDR3: CASSASWAGELFF
J: TRBJ2-7; size: few; V: TRBV6-6; D: NA; DNA: TGTGCCAGCAGTTACTCGGGGCAGGTTATATGGTCCTACGAGCAGTACTTC; CDR3: CASSYSGQVIWSYEQYF
J: TRBJ2-1; size: NA; V: TRBV2; D: NA; DNA: TGTGCCAGCAGCGGGGGCTGGGGGGCGTACAATGAGCAGTTCTTC; CDR3: CASSGGWGAYNEQFF
J: TRBJ2-2; size: few; V: TRBV12-3/TRBV12-4; D: TRBD1; DNA: TGTGCCAGCAGTTTCTCAGGGGGTGTGAACACCGGGGAGCTGTTTTTT; CDR3: CASSFSGGVNTGELFF
J: TRBJ2-2; size: many; V: TRBV7-8; D: NA; DNA: TGTGCCAGCAGCTTAGTCGCTAGAAACACCGGGGAGCTGTTTTTT; CDR3: CASSLVARNTGELFF
J: TRBJ1-6; size: few; V: TRBV5-6; D: NA; DNA: TGTGCCAGCAGCCCCGGGCCGCGGAGGGAGGGTAATTCACCCCTCCACTTT; CDR3: CASSPGPRREGNSPLHF
J: TRBJ1-2; size: many; V: TRBV7-2; D: TRBD1; DNA: TGTGCCAGCAGCTTACGGCGCGACAGGGGTTCTTATGGCTACACCTTC; CDR3: CASSLRRDRGSYGYTF
J: TRBJ2-3; size: NA; V: TRBV5-6; D: NA; DNA: TGTGCCAGCAGCTTGGCCCTTAGGGGAGATACGCAGTATTTT; CDR3: CASSLALRGDTQYF
J: TRBJ2-7; size: many; V: TRBV7-2; D: TRBD2; DNA: TGTGCCAGCAGCTTAGGGACTAGCGGGGTCTACGAGCAGTACTTC; CDR3: CASSLGTSGVYEQYF
J: TRBJ2-5; size: NA; V: TRBV12-3/TRBV12-4; D: NA; DNA: TGTGCCAGCAGTCCAGGCCCCGTGGAGACCCAGTACTTC; CDR3: CASSPGPVETQYF
J: TRBJ2-7; size: NA; V: TRBV28; D: TRBD1; DNA: TGTGCTACGGGACAGGCGACCTACGAGCAGTACTTC; CDR3: CATGQATYEQYF
J: TRBJ2-1; size: NA; V: TRBV2; D: TRBD2; DNA: TGTGCCAGCACCCGCGAGCGGGAGAACAATGAGCAGTTCTTC; CDR3: CASTRERENNEQFF
J: TRBJ1-1; size: NA; V: TRBV7-9; D: TRBD1; DNA: TGTGCCAGCAGCGCCTTGACAGGGATGGGTACTGAAGCTTTCTTT; CDR3: CASSALTGMGTEAFF
J: TRBJ2-5; size: NA; V: TRBV19; D: TRBD2; DNA: TGTGCCAGTAGTAAGTTTTGGGGCGGGACTAGCGCCGAAGAGACCCAGTACTTC; CDR3: CASSKFWGGTSAEETQYF
J: TRBJ1-3; size: few; V: TRBV7-2; D: NA; DNA: TGTGCCAGCAGCCGGGCCCGGAGCTCTGGAAACACCATATATTTT; CDR3: CASSRARSSGNTIYF
J: TRBJ1-4; size: few; V: TRBV10-3; D: NA; DNA: TGTGCCATCAGTGACCGGGAAAATGAAAAACTGTTTTTT; CDR3: CAISDRENEKLFF
J: TRBJ2-7; size: NA; V: TRBV20-1; D: TRBD2; DNA: TGCAGTGCCTGGGGGGGGACCTACGAGCAGTACTTC; CDR3: CSAWGGTYEQYF